The rows below give T cell receptor beta chains drawn from one sample of a study of T-cell reconstitution after alpha-beta-depleted transplantation in children. Each CDR3 protein gets one entry after TCRdb re-called the PCR reads with MiXCR. This table holds about 610,000 distinct CDR3 sequences, roughly a tenth found once. Sequenced here: PBMCs from the stem cell graft donor, sampled from the stem cell graft. The receptor set was obtained from a human donor who donated a stem cell graft to a child with acute myeloid leukemia. The CDR3 runs from the conserved cysteine through the conserved F or W. The order of the fields is J gene, V gene, CDR3 length, D gene, clone size, CDR3 protein, CDR3 DNA. D genes are given only for firm matches. Where a row states a size, it is once, few, many or the class of an expanded clone; other rows omit it.

j_gene: TRBJ2-1; v_gene: TRBV29-1; len: 14; d_gene: TRBD2; abundance: few; CDR3aa: CSTLGTSGYNEQFF; CDR3nt: TGCAGCACCCTGGGGACTAGCGGGTACAATGAGCAGTTCTTC
j_gene: TRBJ2-1; v_gene: TRBV7-9; len: 16; d_gene: .; abundance: many; CDR3aa: CASSLGAGSPSNEQFF; CDR3nt: TGTGCCAGCAGCTTAGGAGCAGGGAGTCCCTCCAATGAGCAGTTCTTC
j_gene: TRBJ2-7; v_gene: TRBV7-2; len: 15; d_gene: TRBD2; abundance: few; CDR3aa: CASSLDAGDPYEQYF; CDR3nt: TGTGCCAGCAGCTTAGACGCGGGGGATCCCTACGAGCAGTACTTC
j_gene: TRBJ2-2; v_gene: TRBV7-8; len: 15; d_gene: .; abundance: few; CDR3aa: CASSLVVSNTGELFF; CDR3nt: TGTGCCAGCAGCTTAGTGGTTTCGAACACCGGGGAGCTGTTTTTT
j_gene: TRBJ2-1; v_gene: TRBV12-3/TRBV12-4; len: 17; d_gene: TRBD2; abundance: .; CDR3aa: CASSSPRLAGGGHEQFF; CDR3nt: TGTGCCAGCAGTTCACCAAGACTAGCGGGAGGGGGTCATGAGCAGTTCTTC
j_gene: TRBJ2-4; v_gene: TRBV19; len: 16; d_gene: .; abundance: few; CDR3aa: CASSILGILGKNIQYF; CDR3nt: TGTGCCAGTAGTATTCTAGGGATATTGGGCAAAAACATTCAGTACTTC
j_gene: TRBJ1-5; v_gene: TRBV30; len: 12; d_gene: .; abundance: few; CDR3aa: CAWNLDNQPQHF; CDR3nt: TGTGCCTGGAATCTGGACAATCAGCCCCAGCATTTT
j_gene: TRBJ2-6; v_gene: TRBV12-3/TRBV12-4; len: 17; d_gene: .; abundance: .; CDR3aa: CASSPNLGGVGANVLTF; CDR3nt: TGTGCCAGCAGTCCAAATTTGGGAGGTGTAGGGGCCAACGTCCTGACTTTC
j_gene: TRBJ2-3; v_gene: TRBV10-3; len: 16; d_gene: .; abundance: many; CDR3aa: CAISEPGGGIGGTQYF; CDR3nt: TGTGCCATCAGTGAACCGGGGGGCGGGATAGGAGGAACGCAGTATTTT
j_gene: TRBJ1-1; v_gene: TRBV5-1; len: 16; d_gene: TRBD1; abundance: .; CDR3aa: CASSLEQGAWITEAFF; CDR3nt: TGCGCCAGCAGCTTGGAACAGGGGGCCTGGATCACTGAAGCTTTCTTT
j_gene: TRBJ2-7; v_gene: TRBV29-1; len: 12; d_gene: TRBD2; abundance: many; CDR3aa: CSVVRGAYEQYF; CDR3nt: TGCAGCGTTGTCCGGGGGGCCTACGAGCAGTACTTC
j_gene: TRBJ2-3; v_gene: TRBV18; len: 14; d_gene: TRBD2; abundance: many; CDR3aa: CASSGSGSTDTQYF; CDR3nt: TGTGCCAGCTCAGGTAGCGGGAGCACAGATACGCAGTATTTT
j_gene: TRBJ2-7; v_gene: TRBV5-1; len: 14; d_gene: TRBD2; abundance: many; CDR3aa: CASSSTSGGYEQYF; CDR3nt: TGCGCCAGCAGCTCGACTAGCGGGGGCTACGAGCAGTACTTC
j_gene: TRBJ2-6; v_gene: TRBV4-3; len: 15; d_gene: .; abundance: few; CDR3aa: CASSQDRTGANVLTF; CDR3nt: TGCGCCAGCAGCCAAGATAGGACGGGGGCCAACGTCCTGACTTTC
j_gene: TRBJ2-3; v_gene: TRBV20-1; len: 15; d_gene: TRBD2; abundance: .; CDR3aa: CSASESGIGTDTQYF; CDR3nt: TGCAGTGCTAGTGAAAGCGGGATCGGCACAGATACGCAGTATTTT
j_gene: TRBJ2-1; v_gene: TRBV11-1; len: 16; d_gene: TRBD2; abundance: .; CDR3aa: CASSPRLARSYNEQFF; CDR3nt: TGTGCCAGCAGCCCTAGACTAGCCCGGTCCTACAATGAGCAGTTCTTC
j_gene: TRBJ2-7; v_gene: TRBV20-1; len: 13; d_gene: .; abundance: many; CDR3aa: CSARDSRSYEQYF; CDR3nt: TGCAGTGCTAGGGACTCCCGGTCCTACGAGCAGTACTTC
j_gene: TRBJ1-2; v_gene: TRBV28; len: 14; d_gene: .; abundance: many; CDR3aa: CASTPSPLPLGYTF; CDR3nt: TGTGCCAGCACCCCGAGTCCCCTCCCCCTGGGCTACACCTTC
j_gene: TRBJ2-4; v_gene: TRBV20-1; len: 19; d_gene: .; abundance: many; CDR3aa: CSARDTEGAEVLAKNIQYF; CDR3nt: TGCAGTGCTAGAGATACGGAGGGGGCGGAGGTTTTAGCCAAAAACATTCAGTACTTC
j_gene: TRBJ1-3; v_gene: TRBV3-1; len: 15; d_gene: .; abundance: .; CDR3aa: CASSRGGSSGNTIYF; CDR3nt: TGTGCCAGCAGCCGGGGAGGCAGCTCTGGAAACACCATATATTTT
j_gene: TRBJ2-7; v_gene: TRBV5-1; len: 13; d_gene: .; abundance: .; CDR3aa: CASSEGVAGEQYF; CDR3nt: TGCGCCAGCAGCGAAGGGGTCGCAGGCGAGCAGTACTTC
j_gene: TRBJ1-2; v_gene: TRBV19; len: 13; d_gene: TRBD1; abundance: few; CDR3aa: CASTPTGGYGYTF; CDR3nt: TGTGCCAGTACGCCGACAGGGGGCTATGGCTACACCTTC
j_gene: TRBJ2-3; v_gene: TRBV5-1; len: 14; d_gene: .; abundance: many; CDR3aa: CASSRTGEADTQYF; CDR3nt: TGCGCCAGCAGCCGGACGGGGGAAGCAGATACGCAGTATTTT
j_gene: TRBJ2-3; v_gene: TRBV30; len: 13; d_gene: TRBD1; abundance: .; CDR3aa: CAWSLDRGDTQYF; CDR3nt: TGTGCCTGGAGTCTGGACAGGGGTGATACGCAGTATTTT
j_gene: TRBJ2-1; v_gene: TRBV29-1; len: 11; d_gene: .; abundance: .; CDR3aa: CSVDRRWGQFF; CDR3nt: TGCAGCGTTGACCGTAGGTGGGGGCAGTTCTTC
j_gene: TRBJ2-1; v_gene: TRBV20-1; len: 15; d_gene: TRBD2; abundance: .; CDR3aa: CSGAALAGGYNEQFF; CDR3nt: TGCAGTGGCGCCGCGCTAGCGGGAGGGTACAATGAGCAGTTCTTC
j_gene: TRBJ2-7; v_gene: TRBV5-1; len: 18; d_gene: TRBD2; abundance: .; CDR3aa: CASSFAPTLAGDTYEQYF; CDR3nt: TGCGCCAGCAGCTTCGCGCCAACCTTAGCGGGGGATACCTACGAGCAGTACTTC
j_gene: TRBJ2-1; v_gene: TRBV12-3/TRBV12-4; len: 15; d_gene: .; abundance: .; CDR3aa: CASSLAASDYNEQFF; CDR3nt: TGTGCCAGCAGTTTAGCGGCTAGCGACTACAATGAGCAGTTCTTC
j_gene: TRBJ2-3; v_gene: TRBV20-1; len: 15; d_gene: .; abundance: many; CDR3aa: CSARVAGASTDTQYF; CDR3nt: TGCAGTGCTAGAGTAGCAGGCGCGAGCACAGATACGCAGTATTTT
j_gene: TRBJ2-7; v_gene: TRBV20-1; len: 15; d_gene: TRBD2; abundance: .; CDR3aa: CSARDLTSGRGEQYF; CDR3nt: TGCAGTGCTAGAGATCTGACTAGCGGACGGGGCGAGCAGTACTTC
j_gene: TRBJ2-5; v_gene: TRBV24-1; len: 15; d_gene: .; abundance: .; CDR3aa: CATSDPRRGPETQYF; CDR3nt: TGTGCCACCAGTGACCCCCGGAGGGGGCCGGAGACCCAGTACTTC
j_gene: TRBJ1-6; v_gene: TRBV29-1; len: 12; d_gene: TRBD1; abundance: .; CDR3aa: CSVGQGESPLHF; CDR3nt: TGCAGCGTTGGACAGGGTGAATCACCCCTCCACTTT
j_gene: TRBJ2-6; v_gene: TRBV7-2; len: 15; d_gene: .; abundance: few; CDR3aa: CASSPQVVGANVLTF; CDR3nt: TGTGCCAGCAGCCCTCAGGTGGTTGGGGCCAACGTCCTGACTTTC
j_gene: TRBJ1-4; v_gene: TRBV7-2; len: 14; d_gene: .; abundance: few; CDR3aa: CASSLGGPGEKLFF; CDR3nt: TGTGCCAGCAGCTTAGGAGGGCCGGGGGAAAAACTGTTTTTT
j_gene: TRBJ1-1; v_gene: TRBV12-3/TRBV12-4; len: 12; d_gene: .; abundance: many; CDR3aa: CASRVILSEAFF; CDR3nt: TGTGCCAGCAGGGTGATCCTTTCTGAAGCTTTCTTT
j_gene: TRBJ2-2; v_gene: TRBV11-2; len: 16; d_gene: TRBD2; abundance: .; CDR3aa: CASSLEAGGVAGELFF; CDR3nt: TGTGCCAGCAGCTTAGAGGCGGGAGGAGTCGCCGGGGAGCTGTTTTTT
j_gene: TRBJ2-1; v_gene: TRBV9; len: 15; d_gene: TRBD2; abundance: .; CDR3aa: CASSVEAGGLNEQFF; CDR3nt: TGTGCCAGCAGCGTAGAAGCGGGAGGATTGAATGAGCAGTTCTTC
j_gene: TRBJ2-1; v_gene: TRBV9; len: 13; d_gene: .; abundance: few; CDR3aa: CASSASHYNEQFF; CDR3nt: TGTGCCAGCAGCGCCTCGCATTACAATGAGCAGTTCTTC
j_gene: TRBJ2-7; v_gene: TRBV20-1; len: 13; d_gene: .; abundance: .; CDR3aa: CSARPSPYYEQYF; CDR3nt: TGCAGTGCTAGACCTAGCCCCTACTACGAGCAGTACTTC
j_gene: TRBJ2-3; v_gene: TRBV28; len: 13; d_gene: .; abundance: .; CDR3aa: CAIRAPPVDTQYF; CDR3nt: TGTGCCATCAGGGCCCCGCCTGTAGATACGCAGTATTTT
j_gene: TRBJ2-5; v_gene: TRBV20-1; len: 16; d_gene: TRBD2; abundance: .; CDR3aa: CSAIRTSGSVGETQYF; CDR3nt: TGCAGTGCTATCCGGACTAGCGGGAGTGTTGGGGAGACCCAGTACTTC
j_gene: TRBJ2-1; v_gene: TRBV24-1; len: 15; d_gene: TRBD2; abundance: .; CDR3aa: CATSALAGPLNEQFF; CDR3nt: TGTGCCACCAGTGCGCTAGCGGGACCCCTCAATGAGCAGTTCTTC
j_gene: TRBJ2-1; v_gene: TRBV6-1; len: 16; d_gene: TRBD2; abundance: many; CDR3aa: CASREPGLAGSNEQFF; CDR3nt: TGTGCCAGCAGAGAGCCGGGGCTAGCGGGAAGTAATGAGCAGTTCTTC
j_gene: TRBJ2-1; v_gene: TRBV28; len: 15; d_gene: TRBD2; abundance: many; CDR3aa: CASIMAGGRYNEQFF; CDR3nt: TGTGCCAGCATCATGGCGGGGGGGAGGTACAATGAGCAGTTCTTC
j_gene: TRBJ2-5; v_gene: TRBV5-1; len: 16; d_gene: .; abundance: .; CDR3aa: CASSITGNSVTETQYF; CDR3nt: TGCGCCAGCAGCATAACGGGAAATAGCGTCACCGAGACCCAGTACTTC
j_gene: TRBJ2-3; v_gene: TRBV7-9; len: 17; d_gene: TRBD2; abundance: few; CDR3aa: CASAGTSGSTSTDTQYF; CDR3nt: TGTGCCAGCGCCGGGACTAGCGGGAGTACTAGCACAGATACGCAGTATTTT
j_gene: TRBJ1-1; v_gene: TRBV7-3; len: 13; d_gene: TRBD1; abundance: .; CDR3aa: CASSLGDRVKAFF; CDR3nt: TGTGCCAGCAGCTTAGGCGACAGGGTGAAAGCTTTCTTT
j_gene: TRBJ2-5; v_gene: TRBV10-3; len: 13; d_gene: .; abundance: few; CDR3aa: CAISTGGDETQYF; CDR3nt: TGTGCCATCAGTACGGGGGGCGATGAGACCCAGTACTTC
j_gene: TRBJ2-2; v_gene: TRBV3-1; len: 16; d_gene: .; abundance: .; CDR3aa: CASSQDLTKGTGELFF; CDR3nt: TGTGCCAGCAGCCAAGATCTAACTAAGGGCACCGGGGAGCTGTTTTTT
j_gene: TRBJ2-1; v_gene: TRBV29-1; len: 14; d_gene: .; abundance: .; CDR3aa: CSVEPLRGSAEQFF; CDR3nt: TGCAGCGTTGAACCCCTGAGAGGATCGGCTGAGCAGTTCTTC
j_gene: TRBJ2-2; v_gene: TRBV29-1; len: 12; d_gene: .; abundance: many; CDR3aa: CSVAVVGGELFF; CDR3nt: TGCAGCGTTGCTGTCGTCGGCGGGGAGCTGTTTTTT
j_gene: TRBJ2-1; v_gene: TRBV5-4; len: 16; d_gene: TRBD2; abundance: many; CDR3aa: CASSLGGTSGSNEQFF; CDR3nt: TGTGCCAGCAGCCTGGGGGGGACTAGCGGGAGTAATGAGCAGTTCTTC
j_gene: TRBJ2-7; v_gene: TRBV5-1; len: 14; d_gene: .; abundance: many; CDR3aa: CASSLTGLSYEQYF; CDR3nt: TGCGCCAGCAGCTTGACAGGGCTTAGCTACGAGCAGTACTTC
j_gene: TRBJ2-3; v_gene: TRBV4-2; len: 12; d_gene: .; abundance: many; CDR3aa: CASSQVSDTQYF; CDR3nt: TGTGCCAGCAGCCAAGTATCGGATACGCAGTATTTT
j_gene: TRBJ2-2; v_gene: TRBV10-3; len: 15; d_gene: TRBD2; abundance: few; CDR3aa: CAINPGLAGVGELFF; CDR3nt: TGTGCCATAAACCCGGGACTAGCGGGAGTAGGGGAGCTGTTTTTT